What follows are 32 T cell receptor beta chains derived from one specimen sequenced in a study of CD8+ T cells in alopecia areata. The treatment: oral pan-JAK inhibitor, 5-10 mg twice daily. The sequencing template was cDNA reverse transcribed from extracted RNA. Sequencing used immunoSEQ multiplex PCR; TCRdb keeps in-frame clones, though not all of them. The table records 150,000 to 200,000 clones, over 55% of them present only once. The specimen comprised CD4+ T cells sorted from blood, sampled at week 24, from a patient treated with tofacitinib. These receptor sequences come from a human donor with alopecia areata.

The gene calls are TRBV10-3 and TRBJ2-3; a possible D gene is TRBD1 (5 bases). Deletions cut 7 bases from V and 3 bases from J, with 11 bases between. The germline V gene has CDR1 ENHRY and CDR2 SYGVKD. This CDR3 has 13 amino acids. The CDR3 nucleotides read TGTGCCATCACCTCGACAGAAACAGATACGCAGTATTTT. Translated: CAITSTETDTQYF.

The chain links TRBV4-3 to TRBJ2-2; no firm D call. This CDR3 has 14 amino acids. V was shortened by 0 bases and J by 6 bases, with 8 bases between the two germline ends. In germline, CDR1 is LGHNA, CDR2 YSLEER. The CDR3 DNA is TGCGCCAGCAGCCAAGAGGTGGTCTCCGGGGAGCTGTTTTTT. Amino acids: CASSQEVVSGELFF.

This chain uses TRBV7-2 with TRBJ2-5, with 7 bases matching TRBD1. CDR1 SGHTA and CDR2 FQGNSA come from the germline V gene. CDR3 length equals 15 residues. Trimming at V came to 6 bases and at J to 2 bases, leaving 9 bases not matched to a gene. DNA for the CDR3: TGTGCCAGCAGGCTGGGACAGAGCCCTCAAGAGACCCAGTACTTC. Protein: CASRLGQSPQETQYF. Full variable domain (outside the CDR3, taken from reference TRBV7-2 and TRBJ2-5): GAGVSQSPSNKVTEKGKDVELRCDPISGHTALYWYRQSLGQGLEFLIYFQGNSAPDKSGLPSDRFSAERTGGSVSTLTIQRTQQEDSAVYLCASRLGQSPQETQYFGPGTRLLVL.

The chain has TRBV25-1 and TRBJ1-1, with unresolved D. Germline V CDR1 and CDR2: MGHDK, SYGVNS. Trimming pared 7 bases from V and 4 bases from J, leaving 16 bases between. This CDR3 spans 14 amino acids. The CDR3 sequence is CASKVNRRITEAFF. In DNA form, the CDR3 reads TGTGCCAGCAAGGTCAACCGTCGAATCACTGAAGCTTTCTTT.

This chain links TRBV29-1 with TRBJ2-3, with D unresolved. Germline V gene lookup returns CDR1 SQVTM and CDR2 ANQGSEA. The CDR3 loop spans 13 amino acids. V was trimmed by 4 bases and J by 2 bases, leaving 10 bases between them. CDR3 coding DNA: TGCAGCGTTGGTTACAGTACCACAGATACGCAGTATTTT. Translation: CSVGYSTTDTQYF.

The table lists this clone with a few counts. The rearrangement uses TRBV6-4 and TRBJ2-3; unclear D gene. The CDR3 covers 13 residues. The germline V gene has CDR1 MRHNA and CDR2 SNTAGT. Trimming shortened V by 3 bases and J by 1 base, and 5 bases separated the two germline ends. This CDR3 is CASSERRTDTQYF. CDR3 nucleotides: TGTGCCAGCAGTGAGAGACGCACAGATACGCAGTATTTT.

This clone was observed a handful of times. The chain has TRBV29-1 and TRBJ1-1, with TRBD1 matching over 8 bases. V lost 4 bases to trimming and J lost 4 bases; unmatched junction nucleotides: 5. Germline V gene lookup returns CDR1 SQVTM and CDR2 ANQGSEA. The CDR3 spans 13 residues. The CDR3 nucleotides read TGCAGCGTTGGGACAGGGTCGGGCACTGAAGCTTTCTTT. Translated, it gives CSVGTGSGTEAFF. The complete variable domain, with remaining parts taken from reference TRBV29-1 and TRBJ1-1, reads SAVISQKPSRDICQRGTSLTIQCQVDSQVTMMFWYRQQPGQSLTLIATANQGSEATYESGFVIDKFPISRPNLTFSTLTVSNMSPEDSSIYLCSVGTGSGTEAFFGQGTRLTVV.

This clone was observed a few times. The J gene is TRBJ2-5, the V gene TRBV5-5; the match to TRBD1 covers 10 bases. The CDR3 has 15 amino acids. Germline CDR1 and CDR2: SGHKS and YYEKEE (reference sequence). V lost 6 bases and J lost 0; bases outside the gene matches: 5. CDR3 nucleotide sequence: TGTGCCAGCACCCCGACAGGGGGCAACCAAGAGACCCAGTACTTC. This translates into CASTPTGGNQETQYF.

V is TRBV29-1 and J is TRBJ1-2, with D possibly being TRBD1 (6 bases). The CDR3 runs 15 residues. Germline CDR1 and CDR2: SQVTM and ANQGSEA. V was clipped by 0 bases and J by 6 bases, with 17 bases between them. The CDR3 reads CSVEETGGGSDGYTF. The CDR3 DNA is TGCAGCGTTGAAGAGACAGGAGGTGGGTCGGATGGCTACACCTTC.

This chain joins TRBV30 and TRBJ2-7; tentative D call: TRBD1 (6 bases). Germline CDR1 is GTSNPN and CDR2 is SVGIG (reference sequence). This CDR3 comprises 13 residues. V lost 4 bases and J lost 2, with 12 bases in between. The CDR3 nucleotides read TGTGCCTGGATGATACAGGGTACCTACGAGCAGTACTTC. It is translated as CAWMIQGTYEQYF.

The chain carries TRBV18 and TRBJ1-2; TRBD1 matches at 10 bases. The CDR3 spans 16 residues. V was clipped by 3 bases and J by 5 bases; unmatched bases: 9. CDR1 KGHSH and CDR2 LQKENI come from the germline V gene. CDR3: CASSPKTGGLQYGYTF. Written as DNA, the CDR3 is TGTGCCAGCTCACCTAAGACAGGGGGCCTACAGTATGGCTACACCTTC.

Points on this clone: This sample also contains other DNA sequences that code for the same CDR3. V and J are TRBV30 and TRBJ1-1, with D hard to call. Per germline, CDR1 GTSNPN and CDR2 SVGIG (reference sequence). Trimming left V 5 bases short and J 0 bases short, with 4 bases between. The CDR3 spans 11 residues. CDR3 coding DNA: TGTGCCTGGTCTATGAACACTGAAGCTTTCTTT. Protein sequence: CAWSMNTEAFF.

The chain links TRBV2 to TRBJ2-5; 14 bases line up with TRBD2. Germline V gene sequence: CDR1 SNHLY, CDR2 FYNNEI. This CDR3 has 14 residues. Germline trimming cut 6 bases from V and 4 bases from J; bases unmatched to any gene: 1. The CDR3 reads CASRGLAGGETQYF. CDR3 DNA: TGTGCCAGCAGAGGACTAGCGGGGGGAGAGACCCAGTACTTC.

This sequence joins TRBV25-1 and TRBJ2-5; the D is unclear. CDR1 is MGHDK, CDR2 SYGVNS, per germline. This CDR3 is built from 13 residues. Trimming cost V 3 bases and J 0 bases, with 5 bases left between them. The DNA for the CDR3 is TGTGCCAGCAGTGATCTAGACCAAGAGACCCAGTACTTC. It specifies CASSDLDQETQYF.

The chain recombines TRBV28 with TRBJ1-5; 9 positions match TRBD1. Germline assignment: CDR1 MDHEN and CDR2 SYDVKM. V lost 6 bases, J lost 3 bases, and 6 bases stayed unmatched. The CDR3 totals 15 residues. The CDR3 region has the DNA TGTGCCAGCAGGGCCACAGGGGGCTTCAATCAGCCCCAGCATTTT. It codes for CASRATGGFNQPQHF.

The J gene is TRBJ1-4, the V gene TRBV6-6, with 9 bases fitting TRBD1. Germline V lookup: CDR1 MNHNY, CDR2 SVGAGI (reference sequence). Germline trimming cut 6 bases from V and 11 bases from J; bases unmatched to any gene: 10. The CDR3 covers 14 residues. The CDR3 is CASSQGQGLGKLFF. For the CDR3, the DNA is TGTGCCAGCAGCCAGGGACAGGGCCTTGGGAAACTGTTTTTT.

The chain couples TRBV2 to TRBJ2-1, with 9 positions matching TRBD1. There are 14 residues in the CDR3. J lost 4 bases, V lost 7 bases, and 5 bases had no gene match. In germline, CDR1 is SNHLY, CDR2 FYNNEI. The CDR3 nucleotides read TGTGCCAGCATCCCCGGGACAGGGTACAATGAGCAGTTCTTC. Its translation is CASIPGTGYNEQFF.

The V gene is TRBV30, the J gene TRBJ2-6, with D uncertain. Between the trimmed V and J ends, which lost 8 bases and 0 bases, there was a span of 8 bases. The CDR3 has 13 residues. Looked up from germline, CDR1 is GTSNPN and CDR2 is SVGIG (reference sequence). CDR3 coding DNA: TGTGCCGGTCGGGTCTCTGGGGCCAACGTCCTGACTTTC. It yields the protein CAGRVSGANVLTF.

A few counts support this clone. J is TRBJ2-2 and V is TRBV6-5, with a tentative D call TRBD2 (5 bases). The CDR3 contains 15 residues. The germline V gene encodes CDR1 MNHEY and CDR2 SVGAGI. The V gene lost 2 bases and the J gene lost 6 bases, with 13 bases spanning the gap. CDR3: CASSYLGVGAGELFF. The CDR3, as DNA: TGTGCCAGCAGTTACCTCGGGGTTGGTGCCGGGGAGCTGTTTTTT.

The chain uses TRBV30 and TRBJ1-5; D unresolved. Trimming left V 0 bases short and J 4 bases short, with 10 bases between. In germline, CDR1 is GTSNPN, CDR2 SVGIG (reference sequence). This CDR3 is built from 14 residues. The CDR3 region has the DNA TGTGCCTGGAGTGTGGGCAGCCTGAATCAGCCCCAGCATTTT. It specifies CAWSVGSLNQPQHF.

The chain uses TRBV9 and TRBJ2-2; no clear D. The CDR3 has 15 amino acids. CDR1 and CDR2 from the germline V gene are SGDLS and YYNGEE. V dropped 0 bases and J dropped 2 bases, with 8 bases sitting between them. The CDR3 here is CASSVEGHNTGELFF. DNA of the CDR3: TGTGCCAGCAGCGTAGAGGGTCACAACACCGGGGAGCTGTTTTTT.

The V and J genes are TRBV29-1 and TRBJ2-5; D is unresolved. The CDR3 has 11 residues. Per germline, CDR1 SQVTM and CDR2 ANQGSEA. Trimming left V 7 bases short and J 4 bases short, with 10 bases between. The CDR3 region is CSAHFGETQYF. DNA for the CDR3: TGCAGCGCCCATTTCGGAGAGACCCAGTACTTC.

Note on this clone: The sample has other DNA sequences that encode this CDR3 too. V is TRBV30 and J is TRBJ1-2, with D possibly being TRBD1 (6 bases). The V gene's germline CDR1 is GTSNPN and CDR2 SVGIG (reference sequence). Trimming removed 0 bases at V and 4 bases at J, with 9 bases between. The CDR3 length is 13 residues. DNA of the CDR3: TGTGCCTGGAGTGTACAGGGACCCTATGGCTACACCTTC. As protein: CAWSVQGPYGYTF.

This clone was seen more than once but under ten times. The J gene is TRBJ2-1, the V gene TRBV29-1; TRBD2 might be the D (6 bases). Germline assignment: CDR1 SQVTM and CDR2 ANQGSEA. The CDR3 is 13 amino acids. Trimming cost V 8 bases and J 7 bases, with 18 bases left between them. CDR3 protein: CSLLSTGRNEQFF. In nucleotides, the CDR3 is TGCAGCTTGCTTTCGACGGGGAGGAATGAGCAGTTCTTC.

The genes are TRBV5-6 and TRBJ1-2; the match to TRBD1 covers 12 bases. In germline, CDR1 is SGHDT, CDR2 YYEEEE. The CDR3 spans 14 residues. J was trimmed by 8 bases and V by 3 bases; bases with no gene match: 5. The CDR3 DNA reads TGTGCCAGCAGCTCCCGGGACAGGGGGCAAGGCTACACCTTC. It codes for CASSSRDRGQGYTF.

Comment on this clone: A read error may produce the germline difference seen at one junction end. In the same sample, other DNA sequences code for this CDR3. The chain couples TRBV29-1 to TRBJ1-1; D not certain. The CDR3 consists of 13 residues. Germline-derived CDR1 and CDR2 are SQVTM and ANQGSEA. In DNA form, the CDR3 reads TGCAGCGTCGAAGGGAGGGCAGACACTGAAGCTTTCTTT. Translated, it gives CSVEGRADTEAFF.

V and J are TRBV7-2 and TRBJ1-2; maybe TRBD1 (6 bases). Germline values: CDR1 SGHTA, CDR2 FQGNSA. The CDR3 contains 15 residues. V gave up 4 bases and J gave up 1 base, with 13 bases separating them. CDR3 protein: CASSSRTAHNYGYTF. In DNA, the CDR3 is TGTGCCAGCAGCTCCCGGACAGCTCATAACTATGGCTACACCTTC.

The V and J genes are TRBV5-6 and TRBJ2-5; unclear D gene. With 6 bases removed from V and 5 bases from J, the gap between germline ends came to 23 bases. Germline lookup yields CDR1 SGHDT and CDR2 YYEEEE. This CDR3 region has 16 residues. This chain's CDR3 is CASTMRLLGPAETQYF. The CDR3 DNA reads TGTGCCAGCACCATGAGGTTGTTAGGGCCTGCGGAGACCCAGTACTTC.

V gene TRBV4-3 combines with J gene TRBJ2-7, with D perhaps matching TRBD2 (7 bases). The CDR3 totals 13 residues. Germline V CDR1 and CDR2: LGHNA, YSLEER. Trimming took 3 bases from V and 4 from J, leaving 10 bases between them. This chain's CDR3 is CASSQGGGYEQYF. As DNA, the CDR3 is TGCGCCAGCAGCCAGGGAGGGGGGTACGAGCAGTACTTC.

The chain employs TRBV10-3 and TRBJ2-5, with a tentative D call TRBD1 (5 bases). The CDR3 has 13 amino acids. The germline CDR1 and CDR2 sequences are ENHRY and SYGVKD. Trimming removed 8 bases from V and 3 bases from J, with 13 bases in between. CDR3 sequence: CAIAQGGKETQYF. As DNA, the CDR3 is TGTGCCATCGCCCAGGGTGGTAAAGAGACCCAGTACTTC.

The V and J genes are TRBV2 and TRBJ2-2; D may correspond to TRBD1 or TRBD2 (6 bases each). Trimming shortened V by 6 bases and J by 1 base, and 12 bases separated the two germline ends. Germline-derived CDR1 and CDR2 are SNHLY and FYNNEI. This CDR3 comprises 15 residues. CDR3 nucleotide sequence: TGTGCCAGCAGGGCACAGGGACTGAACACCGGGGAGCTGTTTTTT. Translated: CASRAQGLNTGELFF. The full variable domain, in which reference TRBV2 and TRBJ2-2 provide the parts outside the CDR3, is EPEVTQTPSHQVTQMGQEVILRCVPISNHLYFYWYRQILGQKVEFLVSFYNNEISEKSEIFDDQFSVERPDGSNFTLKIRSTKLEDSAMYFCASRAQGLNTGELFFGEGSRLTVL.

The chain recombines TRBV10-3 with TRBJ1-5; no reliable D call. The CDR3 has 13 residues. From germline, CDR1 is ENHRY and CDR2 SYGVKD. The V end was cut by 11 bases, the J end by 8 bases, with 19 bases between. CDR3 loop: CAPEAHPTEPQHF. As DNA, the CDR3 is TGTGCCCCCGAAGCCCATCCGACCGAGCCCCAGCATTTT.